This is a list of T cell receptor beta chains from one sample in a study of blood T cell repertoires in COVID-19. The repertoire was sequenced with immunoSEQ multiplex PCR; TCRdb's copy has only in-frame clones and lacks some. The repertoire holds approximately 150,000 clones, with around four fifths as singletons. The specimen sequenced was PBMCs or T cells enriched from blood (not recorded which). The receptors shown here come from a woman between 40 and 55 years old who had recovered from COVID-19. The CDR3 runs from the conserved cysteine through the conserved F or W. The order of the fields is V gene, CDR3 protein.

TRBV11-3	CASSQRGSTDTQYF
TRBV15	CATSISGSNQPQHF
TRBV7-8	CASSLGGGEKLFF
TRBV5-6	CASSLGEGVNYGYTF
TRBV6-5	CASSLGWRTEAFF
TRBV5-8	CASSGRGGSAQPQHF
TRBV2	CASSEGTQNYGYTF
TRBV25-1	CASSVGLEQYF
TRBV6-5	CASSTRTGAYGYTF
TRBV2	CASTSDRINYNSPLHF
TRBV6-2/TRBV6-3	CASSYWAGGPDNEQFF
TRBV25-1	CASSTGQNLATEAFF
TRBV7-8	CASSRTSPANTGELFF
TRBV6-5	CASLGGRKYNEQFF
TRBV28	CASSSPGLAGSNEQFF
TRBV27	CASSLDGGNEQFF
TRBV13	CASSLDNYEQYF
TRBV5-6	CASSSDSGAGETQYF
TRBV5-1	CASSEGGTGPYEQYF
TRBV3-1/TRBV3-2	CASTDSTGYTF
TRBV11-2	CASSLGSGAAFSQHF
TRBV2	CATSAEGKIGQPQHF
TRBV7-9	CASSPLPPEQFF
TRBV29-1	CSAGGQGENTEAFF
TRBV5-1	CASSFRGLRENTEAFF
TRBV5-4	CASSLGGTEKNTEAFF
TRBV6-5	CASPLPDTGELFF
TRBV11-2	CASSQRPGDNYGYTF
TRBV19	CASSIAPQGRGYTF
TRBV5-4	CASSPGGSIAGGRYEQYF
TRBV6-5	CASSYSTQNPYEQYF
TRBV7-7	CASGRGVNTGELFF
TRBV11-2	CASSLSGTRQETQYF
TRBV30	CAWSLDRIGQPQHF
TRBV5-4	CASSLYVETNEKLFF
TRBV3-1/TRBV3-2	CASSLQGGGDYEQYF
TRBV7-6	CASSLADDREYEQYF
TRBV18	CASSPPPGTYEQYF
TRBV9	CASSANGLVGETQYF
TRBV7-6	CASSQQGTGGLGYTF
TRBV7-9	CASQRSYNEQFF
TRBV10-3	CAINQGYGYTF
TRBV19	CASSIPGQGAGETQYF
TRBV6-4	CASRDRGSPQETQYF
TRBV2	CASMIQGTGNTIYF
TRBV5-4	CASSLAGGGSSYEQYF